This TCR beta chain was sequenced in a study of cytomegalovirus exposure and HLA in healthy donors. PCR employed 60 Vbeta and 13 Jbeta primers. The method was immunoSEQ multiplex PCR; TCRdb's version includes in-frame clones alone and lacks a portion of them. The table has about 120,000 clones, 70% to 75% seen once. Study-wide findings and caveats: One cluster of highly shared sequence variants probably arose as a sequencing artifact. A prior analysis recorded that most TCR beta V segments were productive about 87% or about 30% of the time. Presence/absence results assume similar sequencing depth per donor, which may not hold.

Note on this clone: The antigen is not known.

Germline V lookup: CDR1 GTSNPN, CDR2 SVGIG (reference sequence). The CDR3 runs 12 residues. This chain joins TRBV30 and TRBJ2-5, with TRBD1 as a possible D gene (5 bases). The end of the DNA fits TRBJ2-7 better, so the J call may be wrong. Sequencing input: PBMCs. The TCR was taken from a woman aged 18-29 years in good health and CMV-seronegative. The CDR3 is CAWSVAGYEQYF. CDR3 DNA: TGTGCCTGGAGTGTTGCAGGGTACGAGCAGTACTTC.